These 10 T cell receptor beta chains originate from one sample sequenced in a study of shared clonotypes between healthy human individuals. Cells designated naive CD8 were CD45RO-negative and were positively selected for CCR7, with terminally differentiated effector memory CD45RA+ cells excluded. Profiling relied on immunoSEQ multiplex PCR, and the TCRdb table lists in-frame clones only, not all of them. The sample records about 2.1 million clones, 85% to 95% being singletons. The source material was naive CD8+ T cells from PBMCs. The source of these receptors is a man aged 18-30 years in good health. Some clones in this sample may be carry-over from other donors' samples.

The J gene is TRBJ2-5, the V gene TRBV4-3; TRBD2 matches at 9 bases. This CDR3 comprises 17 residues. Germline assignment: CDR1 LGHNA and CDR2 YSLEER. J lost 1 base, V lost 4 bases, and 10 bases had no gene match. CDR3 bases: TGCGCCAGCAGCCCCCGTATAGCGGGAGCGTTCCAAGAGACCCAGTACTTC. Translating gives CASSPRIAGAFQETQYF.

CDR3 region: CASSDPGAGTDTQYF. For the CDR3, the DNA is TGTGCCAGCAGTGACCCCGGTGCCGGCACAGATACGCAGTATTTT. The rearrangement links TRBV6-4 to TRBJ2-3; the D is unclear. The CDR3 has 15 residues. Trimming left V 2 bases short and J 1 base short, with 10 bases between. CDR1 and CDR2 (germline): MRHNA, SNTAGT.

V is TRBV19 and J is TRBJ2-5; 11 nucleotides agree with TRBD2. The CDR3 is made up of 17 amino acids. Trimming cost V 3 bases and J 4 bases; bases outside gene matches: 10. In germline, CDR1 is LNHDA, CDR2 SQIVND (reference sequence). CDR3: CASSISHTSGSLETQYF. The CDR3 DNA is TGTGCCAGTAGTATTAGTCATACTAGCGGGAGCTTAGAGACCCAGTACTTC.

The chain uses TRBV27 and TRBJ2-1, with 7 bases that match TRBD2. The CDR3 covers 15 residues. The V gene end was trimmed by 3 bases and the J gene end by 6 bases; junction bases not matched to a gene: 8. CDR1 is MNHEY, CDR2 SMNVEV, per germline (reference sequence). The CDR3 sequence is CASSFFLAERNEQFF. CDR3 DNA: TGTGCCAGCAGTTTTTTCCTAGCGGAACGCAATGAGCAGTTCTTC.

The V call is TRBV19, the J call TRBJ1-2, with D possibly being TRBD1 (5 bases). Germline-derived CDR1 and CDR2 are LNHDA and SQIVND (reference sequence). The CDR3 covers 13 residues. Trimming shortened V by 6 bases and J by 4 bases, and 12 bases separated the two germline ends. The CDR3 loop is CASSMDTAYGYTF. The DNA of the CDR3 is TGTGCCAGTAGCATGGACACAGCCTATGGCTACACCTTC.

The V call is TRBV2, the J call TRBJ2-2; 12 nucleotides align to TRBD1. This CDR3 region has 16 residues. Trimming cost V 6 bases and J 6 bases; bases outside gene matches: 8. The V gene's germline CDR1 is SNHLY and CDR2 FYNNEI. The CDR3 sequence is CASRHGTGGKAGELFF. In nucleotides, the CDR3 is TGTGCCAGCAGACACGGGACAGGGGGCAAAGCCGGGGAGCTGTTTTTT.

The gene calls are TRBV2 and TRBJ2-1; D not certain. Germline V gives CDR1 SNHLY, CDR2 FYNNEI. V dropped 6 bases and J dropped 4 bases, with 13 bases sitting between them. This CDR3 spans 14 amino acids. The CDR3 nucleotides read TGTGCCAGCAGACACCCTAGGAGTTACAATGAGCAGTTCTTC. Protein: CASRHPRSYNEQFF.

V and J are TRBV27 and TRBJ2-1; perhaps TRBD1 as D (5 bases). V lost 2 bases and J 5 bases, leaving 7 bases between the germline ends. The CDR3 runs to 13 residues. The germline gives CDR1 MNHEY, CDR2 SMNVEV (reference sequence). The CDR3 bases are TGTGCCAGCAGTTTAAAGGGGCACAATGAGCAGTTCTTC. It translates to CASSLKGHNEQFF.

As DNA, the CDR3 is TGTGCCAGCAGCTTGGAGGCGGTACTAGAGACCCAGTACTTC. Encoded protein: CASSLEAVLETQYF. The chain has TRBV11-2 and TRBJ2-5, with D perhaps matching TRBD2 (5 bases). Deletions cut 3 bases from V and 4 bases from J, with 12 bases between. This CDR3 comprises 14 residues. CDR1 and CDR2 from the germline V gene are SGHAT and FQNNGV.

The CDR3 is CASSPGVRTAKYF. The DNA of the CDR3 is TGTGCCAGCAGCCCAGGGGTCAGGACGGCGAAGTACTTC. This chain joins TRBV14 and TRBJ2-7; D is perhaps TRBD1 (6 bases). The CDR3 length is 13 residues. Germline loops: CDR1 SGHDN, CDR2 FVKESK. Trimming pared 4 bases from V and 11 bases from J, leaving 18 bases between.